This TCR beta chain stems from a study of cytomegalovirus exposure and HLA in healthy donors. PCR amplification relied on 60 Vbeta primers (plus 13 Jbeta primers). Using immunoSEQ multiplex PCR, the repertoire was profiled, and TCRdb retains in-frame clones only, with some absent. Here the sample spans 95,000 to 100,000 clones, around 75% being singletons. V was pared by 0 bases and J by 10 bases, with 13 bases between. Germline V gene lookup returns CDR1 LGHNA and CDR2 YSLEER. This CDR3 comprises 14 residues. Donors were ostensibly healthy at sampling, although undocumented immune exposures were probable.

The chain employs TRBV4-3 and TRBJ2-1; possible D gene TRBD2, 6 bases. What was sequenced was PBMCs. The sequence was obtained from a man in his fifties or sixties in good health and CMV-seronegative. This chain's CDR3 is CASSQEPSAGEQFF. CDR3 DNA sequence: TGCGCCAGCAGCCAAGAGCCCTCCGCGGGAGAGCAGTTCTTC.